This passage covers 21 T cell receptor beta chains from one sample sequenced in a study of blood T cell repertoires in COVID-19. Produced via immunoSEQ multiplex PCR; TCRdb's table is partial and in-frame only. The table has tens of thousands of clones, 70% to 90% seen once; the top ten hold 5.5% to 7%. The specimen sequenced was peripheral blood. These receptors were taken from a middle-aged man with active COVID-19.

This chain joins TRBV4-2 and TRBJ2-3; perhaps TRBD2 as D (6 bases). Trimming pared 2 bases from V and 5 bases from J, leaving 14 bases between. The germline CDR1 and CDR2 sequences are LGHNA and YNFKEQ. This CDR3 contains 15 residues. The CDR3 region has the DNA TGTGCCAGCAGCCAATCTGTTCGGGAGTTAGATACGCAGTATTTT. Amino acids: CASSQSVRELDTQYF.

The rearrangement uses TRBV2 and TRBJ1-6; 9 bases align to TRBD1. Germline CDR1 reads SNHLY; CDR2 reads FYNNEI. The CDR3 loop spans 14 amino acids. V was clipped by 6 bases and J by 7 bases; unmatched bases: 4. The CDR3 sequence is CASRGQGRNSPLHF. CDR3 coding DNA: TGTGCCAGCAGGGGACAGGGCCGGAATTCACCCCTCCACTTT.

The V gene is TRBV27, the J gene TRBJ2-2; D unresolved. V lost 3 bases to trimming and J lost 7 bases, with 9 bases between them. Germline V gene lookup returns CDR1 MNHEY and CDR2 SMNVEV (reference sequence). The CDR3 is 13 residues long. CDR3 DNA sequence: TGTGCCAGCAGTTTGATAGCAAGCGGGGAGCTGTTTTTT. As protein: CASSLIASGELFF.

The chain employs TRBV19 and TRBJ2-7; perhaps TRBD2 as D (6 bases). CDR1 and CDR2 (germline): LNHDA, SQIVND (reference sequence). The V end lost 6 bases, the J end lost 1 base, and 16 bases lay between the germline ends. The CDR3 sequence is 15 residues long. CDR3 coding DNA: TGTGCCAGTAGCCCAGGGTCGGCGGGGTCCTACGAGCAGTACTTC. Its protein product is CASSPGSAGSYEQYF. Using reference TRBV19 and TRBJ2-7 for the parts outside the CDR3, the full variable domain is DGGITQSPKYLFRKEGQNVTLSCEQNLNHDAMYWYRQDPGQGLRLIYYSQIVNDFQKGDIAEGYSVSREKKESFPLTVTSAQKNPTAFYLCASSPGSAGSYEQYFGPGTRLTVT.

This sequence joins TRBV9 and TRBJ2-6, with 7 bases aligning to TRBD2. CDR3 length: 16 amino acids. Germline CDR1 and CDR2: SGDLS and YYNGEE. The ends lost 2 bases at V and 2 bases at J; junction bases unmatched: 4. The CDR3 loop reads CASSVGGEPGANVLTF. The CDR3 bases are TGTGCCAGCAGCGTGGGAGGGGAACCTGGGGCCAACGTCCTGACTTTC.

The V call is TRBV5-1, the J call TRBJ1-6, with TRBD1 matching 7 bases. Germline assignment: CDR1 SGHRS and CDR2 YFSETQ. The CDR3 contains 16 residues. Trimming took 4 bases from V and 5 from J; bases not matched to a gene: 9. This CDR3 is CASSQTGEVNNSPLHF. The CDR3 DNA reads TGCGCCAGCAGCCAAACAGGGGAGGTAAATAATTCACCCCTCCACTTT.

This clone was counted once. The chain couples TRBV11-2 to TRBJ1-1; D perhaps matches TRBD1 (6 bases). This CDR3 has 15 amino acids. Germline V gives CDR1 SGHAT, CDR2 FQNNGV. Trimming stripped 7 bases from V and 0 bases from J, with 15 bases between. The CDR3: CASTLRGFMNTEAFF. CDR3 DNA: TGTGCCAGCACATTAAGGGGGTTCATGAACACTGAAGCTTTCTTT.

Here the CDR3 DNA reads TGTGCCAGCGGTACGTCGGACGGGATTGAGGCTTTCTTT. It specifies CASGTSDGIEAFF. The rearrangement uses TRBV12-3 or TRBV12-4 and TRBJ1-1; unclear D gene. The CDR3 is 13 amino acids. V was pared by 8 bases and J by 11 bases, with 21 bases between.

The rearrangement joins TRBV19 to TRBJ1-5; D may be TRBD1 (5 bases). Deletions cut 0 bases from V and 9 bases from J, with 15 bases between. CDR1 LNHDA and CDR2 SQIVND come from the germline V gene (reference sequence). The CDR3 extends over 15 amino acids. The CDR3 is CASSIEAGIQGPQHF. CDR3 nucleotides: TGTGCCAGTAGTATAGAGGCAGGGATCCAAGGGCCCCAGCATTTT.

V usage is TRBV9 and J usage is TRBJ2-3, with 8 bases aligning to TRBD1. Per the germline V gene, CDR1 is SGDLS and CDR2 is YYNGEE. The V and J ends lost 3 bases and 6 bases, in that order; junction bases with no gene match: 9. CDR3 size: 15 residues. The chain's CDR3 is CASSALPGGADTQYF. The CDR3 nucleotides read TGTGCCAGCAGCGCCCTCCCAGGGGGCGCCGATACGCAGTATTTT.

The chain is built from TRBV2 and TRBJ1-1; no definite D call. This CDR3 spans 12 amino acids. Germline CDR1 SNHLY, CDR2 FYNNEI. Trimming cost V 5 bases and J 4 bases, with 8 bases left between them. The CDR3 DNA follows: TGTGCCAGCAGTATGGAGAGCACTGAAGCTTTCTTT. Amino acids: CASSMESTEAFF.

The chain joins TRBV13 to TRBJ1-3, with D possibly TRBD1 on 6 matching bases. The germline V gene encodes CDR1 PRHDT and CDR2 FYEKMQ (reference sequence). CDR3 length: 16 residues. V was shortened by 4 bases and J by 0 bases, with 13 bases between the two germline ends. CDR3 sequence: CASSSRQVPSGNTIYF. The CDR3 DNA reads as TGTGCCAGCAGCTCCCGACAGGTACCCTCTGGAAACACCATATATTTT.

The chain combines TRBV6-5 with TRBJ1-6, with 7 bases that match TRBD1. CDR3 length equals 15 residues. Looked up from germline, CDR1 is MNHEY and CDR2 is SVGAGI. Trimming removed 2 bases from V and 9 bases from J; junction bases left unmatched: 7. As DNA, the CDR3 is TGTGCCAGCAGTTACCGATACAGGGGAAGTTCACCCCTCCACTTT. This translates into CASSYRYRGSSPLHF.

This rearrangement joins TRBV11-2 to TRBJ2-3, with D maybe TRBD2 (5 bases). Per germline, CDR1 SGHAT and CDR2 FQNNGV. V was clipped by 5 bases and J by 2 bases, with 14 bases between them. The length of the CDR3 is 15 residues. DNA for the CDR3: TGTGCCAGCAGCCCAAACAGAGCGGTCACAGATACGCAGTATTTT. Translation gives CASSPNRAVTDTQYF.

The V call is TRBV4-1, the J call TRBJ1-1; D remains unclear. The V end was cut by 0 bases, the J end by 13 bases, with 15 bases between. Germline values: CDR1 MGHRA, CDR2 YSYEKL. The CDR3 is 13 amino acids. The CDR3 here is CASSQDSGSGDFF. The DNA for the CDR3 is TGCGCCAGCAGCCAAGATTCGGGGTCTGGGGATTTCTTT.

The chain links TRBV2 to TRBJ2-5; TRBD1 agrees at 9 bases. Germline V gives CDR1 SNHLY, CDR2 FYNNEI. CDR3 size: 15 residues. V shed 6 bases, J shed 1 base, and the junction held 6 bases outside the gene matches. The CDR3 DNA reads TGTGCCAGCAGACTGGACAGGGGTTCCCAAGAGACCCAGTACTTC. This codes for CASRLDRGSQETQYF.

This clone was seen once. V usage is TRBV5-5 and J usage is TRBJ2-7; a possible D gene is TRBD1 (6 bases). The CDR3 is 14 residues long. V was trimmed by 1 base and J by 4 bases, leaving 12 bases between them. CDR1 and CDR2 (germline): SGHKS, YYEKEE (reference sequence). The CDR3 bases are TGTGCCAGCAGCTTGCAAAGGGGGTTGTACGAGCAGTACGTC. This translates into CASSLQRGLYEQYV.

The genes are TRBV5-4 and TRBJ1-4; possible D gene TRBD1, 6 bases. The length of the CDR3 is 14 residues. Looked up from germline, CDR1 is SGHNT and CDR2 is YYREEE (reference sequence). V dropped 5 bases and J dropped 7 bases, with 15 bases sitting between them. In DNA form, the CDR3 reads TGTGCCAGCAGTGCCGGACAGTTAGGTGAAAAACTGTTTTTT. Translating it yields CASSAGQLGEKLFF.

The V gene is TRBV5-1, the J gene TRBJ2-3, with D tentatively TRBD2 (7 bases). Germline V gene lookup returns CDR1 SGHRS and CDR2 YFSETQ. The CDR3 has 16 residues. The V gene lost 0 bases and the J gene lost 3 bases, with 14 bases spanning the gap. The CDR3 bases are TGCGCCAGCAGCTTGGCGGGGGGCTTTGGGACAGATACGCAGTATTTT. It translates to CASSLAGGFGTDTQYF.

This sequence joins TRBV6-5 and TRBJ1-5; maybe TRBD1 (5 bases). This CDR3 is built from 14 residues. Deletions cut 3 bases from V and 3 bases from J, with 9 bases between. CDR1 is MNHEY and CDR2 is SVGAGI in the germline V gene. This CDR3 reads CASSYNRLNQPQHF. DNA for the CDR3: TGTGCCAGCAGTTATAACAGGCTCAATCAGCCCCAGCATTTT.

In its sample, this clone was seen a few times. The chain has TRBV6-5 and TRBJ2-6; D may be TRBD1 (6 bases). CDR3 length: 13 residues. Trimming cost V 11 bases and J 4 bases, with 12 bases left between them. Germline loops: CDR1 MNHEY, CDR2 SVGAGI. Written as DNA, the CDR3 is TGTGCCGGGGGCGAGGGCGGGGCCAACGTCCTGACTTTC. Translation gives CAGGEGGANVLTF.